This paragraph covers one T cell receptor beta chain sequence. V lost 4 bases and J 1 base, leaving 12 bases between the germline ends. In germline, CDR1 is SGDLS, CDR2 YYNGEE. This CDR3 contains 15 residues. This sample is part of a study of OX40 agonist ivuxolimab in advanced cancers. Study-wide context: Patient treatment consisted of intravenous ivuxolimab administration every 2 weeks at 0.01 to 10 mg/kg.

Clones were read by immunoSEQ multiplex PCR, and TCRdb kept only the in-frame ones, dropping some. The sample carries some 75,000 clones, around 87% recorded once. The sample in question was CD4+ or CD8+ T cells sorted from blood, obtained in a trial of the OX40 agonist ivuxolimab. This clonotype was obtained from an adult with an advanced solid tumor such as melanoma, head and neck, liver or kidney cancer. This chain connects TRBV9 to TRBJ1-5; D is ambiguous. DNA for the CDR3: TGTGCCAGCAGCCTTAGATTGGAAAGCAATCAGCCCCAGCATTTT. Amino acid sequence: CASSLRLESNQPQHF.